The subject of this entry is one T cell receptor (beta chain). Random hexamers were used to reverse transcribe the RNA input (roughly 0.5 to 1 ug). The amplification used immunoSEQ multiplex PCR on TCR beta CDR3; it spanned 54 Vbeta and 13 Jbeta. TCRdb analysed the immunoSEQ multiplex PCR reads with MiXCR anew, one entry per CDR3 protein. Here the sample spans over 150,000 distinct CDR3 sequences, roughly 95% being singletons. This entry belongs to a study of CD8 T cells in Susac syndrome. Sequencing of TCR beta was undertaken in CD8+ and CD4+ T cells derived from blood. The V end was cut by 3 bases, the J end by 1 base, with 7 bases between. The CDR3 contains 14 residues. The germline V gene encodes CDR1 KGHSH and CDR2 LQKENI.

The sequencing sample was made of CD4+ T cells from PBMCs. This TCR came from a human donor with multiple sclerosis. The chain is built from TRBV18 and TRBJ1-5; D call uncertain. The CDR3 protein is CASSPRESNQPQHF. CDR3 in DNA: TGTGCCAGCTCACCCCGGGAGAGCAATCAGCCCCAGCATTTT. Based on the CDR3 plus reference TRBV18 and TRBJ1-5, the full variable domain is NAGVMQNPRHLVRRRGQEARLRCSPMKGHSHVYWYRQLPEEGLKFMVYLQKENIIDESGMPKERFSAEFPKEGPSILRIQQVVRGDSAAYFCASSPRESNQPQHFGDGTRLSIL.